These 19 T cell receptor beta chains were sequenced from one sample in a study of CD8+ T cells in alopecia areata (dated by TCRdb to 2016 to 2019). Per the publication, the treatment or condition label means: oral pan-JAK inhibitor, 5-10 mg twice daily. Library method: the immunoSEQ multiplex PCR assay. RNA was extracted from all samples and reverse transcribed into cDNA, which served as template for TCR sequencing. TCRdb obtained this table from immuneACCESS and retained in-frame rearrangements with V and J assigned. These tables miss some clones; where compared with another copy, unresolved V genes account for less than half of the shortfall, and the remainder is unexplained. Counted in this sample were about 210,000 clones; approximately 67% of them appeared once. Approximately 1.2% of the sample rests with the top ten. Sequencing used CD4+ T cells sorted from blood, obtained at approximately week 42, from a patient treated with tofacitinib. The receptors shown here come from a human donor with alopecia areata.

The V call is TRBV27, the J call TRBJ2-7; 7 nucleotides line up with TRBD1. Looked up from germline, CDR1 is MNHEY and CDR2 is SMNVEV (reference sequence). There are 15 residues in the CDR3. Trimming removed 5 bases from V and 4 bases from J; junction bases left unmatched: 11. CDR3 sequence (DNA): TGTGCCAGCAGTCCCGCCGGGACAGACCCTTACGAGCAGTACTTC. It translates to CASSPAGTDPYEQYF.

This sequence joins TRBV2 and TRBJ1-1; no clear D gene. Trimming stripped 0 bases from V and 4 bases from J, with 9 bases between. Germline V gene sequence: CDR1 SNHLY, CDR2 FYNNEI. The CDR3 spans 14 residues. Here the CDR3 reads CASSEARDLTEAFF. DNA of the CDR3: TGTGCCAGCAGTGAAGCCCGGGATCTCACTGAAGCTTTCTTT.

This sequence joins TRBV29-1 and TRBJ2-5; the D is unclear. Germline CDR1 SQVTM, CDR2 ANQGSEA. The CDR3 runs to 13 residues. Trimming removed 3 bases from V and 1 base from J, with 9 bases in between. CDR3 sequence: CSVEWQFQETQYF. The DNA for the CDR3 is TGCAGCGTTGAGTGGCAGTTCCAAGAGACCCAGTACTTC.

V usage is TRBV15 and J usage is TRBJ2-3, with 10 bases lining up with TRBD2. With 4 bases clipped from V and 1 base from J, the junction kept 5 bases outside the gene matches. The CDR3 sequence is 16 residues long. The germline V gene has CDR1 LNHNV and CDR2 YYDKDF (reference sequence). This chain's CDR3 is CATSKGGTSGTDTQYF. The CDR3, as DNA: TGTGCCACCAGCAAGGGCGGGACTAGCGGCACAGATACGCAGTATTTT.

The chain links TRBV19 to TRBJ2-2; possibly TRBD1 for D (5 bases). Germline CDR1 LNHDA, CDR2 SQIVND (reference sequence). Trimming took 4 bases from V and 4 from J, leaving 13 bases between them. The CDR3 runs 15 residues. The CDR3 here is CASSTGPGFTGELFF. For the CDR3, the DNA is TGTGCCAGTAGTACCGGCCCAGGGTTCACCGGGGAGCTGTTTTTT.

The V gene is TRBV29-1, the J gene TRBJ2-1; 12 positions match TRBD2. The junction had 4 bases not matched to a gene; V was cut back by 5 bases and J by 8 bases. CDR1 is SQVTM, CDR2 ANQGSEA, per germline. There are 13 residues in the CDR3. The CDR3 DNA reads TGCAGCGTTAAGGGACTAGCGGGTCATGAGCAGTTCTTC. This codes for CSVKGLAGHEQFF.

The table lists this clone with a few counts. The CDR3 sequence: CASSAGSGNEDSPLHF. Written as DNA, the CDR3 is TGTGCCAGCAGCGCAGGTTCGGGCAATGAGGATTCACCCCTCCACTTT. The chain combines TRBV7-6 with TRBJ1-6; D gene uncertain. The CDR3 is 16 residues long. V gave up 5 bases and J gave up 8 bases, with 19 bases separating them. CDR1 is SGHVS and CDR2 is FNYEAQ in the germline V gene.

This clone was found a few times. This rearrangement joins TRBV9 to TRBJ1-1; unclear D gene. Germline V gene data show CDR1 as SGDLS and CDR2 as YYNGEE. The V end lost 3 bases, the J end lost 8 bases, and 17 bases lay between the germline ends. The CDR3 sequence is 14 residues long. The CDR3 DNA reads as TGTGCCAGCAGCGCCCAGATCGGACGAGGCGAAGCTTTCTTT. Translated, it gives CASSAQIGRGEAFF. The whole variable domain, remainder taken from reference TRBV9 and TRBJ1-1, is DSGVTQTPKHLITATGQRVTLRCSPRSGDLSVYWYQQSLDQGLQFLIQYYNGEERAKGNILERFSAQQFPDLHSELNLSSLELGDSALYFCASSAQIGRGEAFFGQGTRLTVV.

This clone was counted between two and nine times. The chain is built from TRBV29-1 and TRBJ2-6, with D perhaps TRBD1 (5 bases). V was clipped by 2 bases and J by 1 base, with 9 bases between them. The CDR3 sequence is 15 residues long. CDR1 and CDR2 from the germline V gene are SQVTM and ANQGSEA. CDR3 region: CSVELRGSGANVLTF. The CDR3 coding sequence is TGCAGCGTTGAACTTAGGGGATCTGGGGCCAACGTCCTGACTTTC.

This clone was seen just once. One end of the junction fails to match germline, which may point to a read error. The chain uses TRBV27 and TRBJ2-7, with a possible D match to TRBD2 (6 bases). CDR3 length: 19 residues. From germline, CDR1 is MNHEY and CDR2 SMNVEV (reference sequence). The chain's CDR3 is CASSLSGVAGTPSSYGQYF. The DNA for the CDR3 is TGTGCCAGCAGTTTATCGGGTGTCGCGGGGACTCCTAGCTCCTACGGGCAGTACTTC.

A few counts support this clone. The V and J genes are TRBV29-1 and TRBJ2-2; D unclear. Germline assignment: CDR1 SQVTM and CDR2 ANQGSEA. This CDR3 comprises 13 residues. CDR3: CSIRVVSTGELFF. CDR3 coding DNA: TGCTCCATTAGGGTGGTGTCTACCGGGGAGCTGTTTTTT.

The rearrangement uses TRBV5-6 and TRBJ2-7; D gene uncertain. V was trimmed by 2 bases and J by 2 bases, leaving 11 bases between them. The germline CDR1 and CDR2 sequences are SGHDT and YYEEEE. CDR3 length: 14 residues. In DNA form, the CDR3 reads TGTGCCAGCAGCTTAAGGCCAAGGGCCTACGAGCAGTACTTC. Translating it yields CASSLRPRAYEQYF.

This chain connects TRBV4-3 to TRBJ2-5; 7 bases fit TRBD1. With V trimmed by 0 bases and J by 4 bases, 14 bases remained unmatched. The CDR3 extends over 18 amino acids. Germline V gene lookup returns CDR1 LGHNA and CDR2 YSLEER. In DNA form, the CDR3 reads TGCGCCAGCAGCCAAGATGTCCTACAGGGGCCCAATGTAGAGACCCAGTACTTC. Encoded protein: CASSQDVLQGPNVETQYF.

The rearrangement links TRBV5-6 to TRBJ1-5; D uncertain. The V gene's germline CDR1 is SGHDT and CDR2 YYEEEE. CDR3 size: 15 residues. V gave up 0 bases and J gave up 5 bases, with 12 bases separating them. The chain's CDR3 is CASSLAGRPYQPQHF. The CDR3 bases are TGTGCCAGCAGCTTGGCCGGGCGGCCGTATCAGCCCCAGCATTTT. Full variable domain (missing parts from reference TRBV5-6 and TRBJ1-5): DAGVTQSPTHLIKTRGQQVTLRCSPKSGHDTVSWYQQALGQGPQFIFQYYEEEERQRGNFPDRFSGHQFPNYSSELNVNALLLGDSALYLCASSLAGRPYQPQHFGDGTRLSIL.

The chain uses TRBV9 and TRBJ1-5, with D possibly TRBD1 on 6 matching bases. CDR1 is SGDLS, CDR2 YYNGEE, per germline. CDR3 length equals 12 residues. Trimming took off 6 bases at V and 9 bases at J, with 13 bases between the two ends. The CDR3 protein is CASKTGIGPQHF. The CDR3 DNA sequence: TGTGCCAGCAAGACAGGTATCGGGCCCCAGCATTTT.

This clone was picked up a small number of times. The chain couples TRBV29-1 to TRBJ1-5; D gene uncertain. From germline, CDR1 is SQVTM and CDR2 ANQGSEA. V was shortened by 0 bases and J by 5 bases, with 8 bases between the two germline ends. The CDR3 covers 13 residues. The CDR3 is CSVEERGYQPQHF. The DNA for the CDR3 is TGCAGCGTTGAAGAACGAGGTTATCAGCCCCAGCATTTT.

The chain recombines TRBV4-3 with TRBJ2-1, with TRBD1 matching 8 bases. From germline, CDR1 is LGHNA and CDR2 YSLEER. J lost 7 bases, V lost 2 bases, and 7 bases had no gene match. The CDR3 covers 15 residues. The CDR3 region is CASSQWQGAHNEQFF. The DNA for the CDR3 is TGCGCCAGCAGCCAATGGCAGGGGGCGCATAATGAGCAGTTCTTC.

V is TRBV7-3 and J is TRBJ2-1, with TRBD1 as a possible D gene (6 bases). Between the trimmed V and J ends, which lost 1 base and 6 bases, there was a span of 10 bases. The CDR3 length is 14 residues. Germline CDR1 and CDR2: SGHTA and FQGTGA. This CDR3 is CASSLRGLGNEQFF. DNA of the CDR3: TGTGCCAGCAGCTTAAGGGGGCTCGGCAATGAGCAGTTCTTC.

A single count supports this clone. This rearrangement joins TRBV5-4 to TRBJ1-1; D may be TRBD1 (5 bases). This CDR3 has 14 residues. Trimming pared 5 bases from V and 8 bases from J, leaving 19 bases between. Germline CDR1 and CDR2: SGHNT and YYREEE (reference sequence). CDR3 nucleotides: TGTGCCAGCAGTACACGGGACGCCATCTCCGAAGCTTTCTTT. Translated: CASSTRDAISEAFF.